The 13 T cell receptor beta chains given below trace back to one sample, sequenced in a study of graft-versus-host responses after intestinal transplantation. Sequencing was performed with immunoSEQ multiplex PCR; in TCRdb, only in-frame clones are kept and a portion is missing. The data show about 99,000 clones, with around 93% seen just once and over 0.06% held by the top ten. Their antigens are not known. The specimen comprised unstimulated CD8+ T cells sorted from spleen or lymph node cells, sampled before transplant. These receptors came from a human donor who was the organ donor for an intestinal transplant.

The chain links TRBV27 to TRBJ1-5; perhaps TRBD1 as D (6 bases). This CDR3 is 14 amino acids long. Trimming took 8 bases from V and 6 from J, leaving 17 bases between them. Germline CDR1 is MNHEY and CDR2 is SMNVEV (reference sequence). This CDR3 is CASAGALGTQPQHF. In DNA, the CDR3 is TGTGCCAGCGCGGGGGCGCTCGGTACTCAGCCCCAGCATTTT.

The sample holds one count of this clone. This CDR3 is CASSADGRVHLPNEQFF. The CDR3 DNA reads TGTGCCAGCAGCGCAGATGGGAGAGTTCATTTGCCCAATGAGCAGTTCTTC. J is TRBJ2-1 and V is TRBV9; D is perhaps TRBD2 (5 bases). Trimming took off 3 bases at V and 6 bases at J, with 22 bases between the two ends. This CDR3 has 17 residues. The V gene's germline CDR1 is SGDLS and CDR2 YYNGEE.

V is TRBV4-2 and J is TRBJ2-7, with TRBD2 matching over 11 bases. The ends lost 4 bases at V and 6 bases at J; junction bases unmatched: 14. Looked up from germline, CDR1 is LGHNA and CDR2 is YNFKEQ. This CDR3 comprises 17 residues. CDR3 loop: CASSLFPSGGLNGEQYF. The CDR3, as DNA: TGTGCCAGCAGCCTGTTCCCTAGCGGGGGGTTGAACGGCGAGCAGTACTTC.

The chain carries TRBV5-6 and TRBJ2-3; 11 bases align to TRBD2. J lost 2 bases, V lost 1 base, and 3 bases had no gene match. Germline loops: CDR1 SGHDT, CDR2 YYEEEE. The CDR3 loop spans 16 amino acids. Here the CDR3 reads CASSLLAGGYTDTQYF. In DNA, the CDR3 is TGTGCCAGCAGCTTGTTAGCGGGGGGGTACACAGATACGCAGTATTTT.

The CDR3 is CASSVGAGLASSYEQYF. The CDR3 bases are TGTGCCAGCAGCGTAGGGGCCGGACTAGCGAGCTCCTACGAGCAGTACTTC. The chain carries TRBV9 and TRBJ2-7, with 9 bases identical to TRBD2. CDR1 SGDLS and CDR2 YYNGEE come from the germline V gene. The CDR3 length is 17 residues. V lost 0 bases and J lost 0; bases outside the gene matches: 7.

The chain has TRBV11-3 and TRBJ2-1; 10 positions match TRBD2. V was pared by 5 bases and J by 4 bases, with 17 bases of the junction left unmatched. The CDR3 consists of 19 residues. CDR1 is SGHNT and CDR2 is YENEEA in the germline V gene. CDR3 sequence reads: CASSPRASGGLPGYNEQFF. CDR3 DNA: TGTGCCAGCAGCCCCCGGGCTAGCGGGGGTCTCCCCGGATACAATGAGCAGTTCTTC. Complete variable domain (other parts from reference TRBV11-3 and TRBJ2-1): EAGVVQSPRYKIIEKKQPVAFWCNPISGHNTLYWYLQNLGQGPELLIRYENEEAVDDSQLPKDRFSAERLKGVDSTLKIQPAELGDSAVYLCASSPRASGGLPGYNEQFFGPGTRLTVL.

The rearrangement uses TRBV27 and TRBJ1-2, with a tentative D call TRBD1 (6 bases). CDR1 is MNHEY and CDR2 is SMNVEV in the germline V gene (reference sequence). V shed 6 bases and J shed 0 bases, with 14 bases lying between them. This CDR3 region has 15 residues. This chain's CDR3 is CASRPKGVANYGYTF. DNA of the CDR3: TGTGCCAGCAGGCCAAAGGGGGTAGCTAACTATGGCTACACCTTC.

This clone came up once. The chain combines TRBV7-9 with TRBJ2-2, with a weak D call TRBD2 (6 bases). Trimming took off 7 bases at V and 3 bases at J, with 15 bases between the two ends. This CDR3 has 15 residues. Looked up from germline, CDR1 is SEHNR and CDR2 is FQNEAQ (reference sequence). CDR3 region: CASNPRRGYTGELFF. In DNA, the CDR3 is TGTGCCAGCAACCCCCGACGGGGGTACACCGGGGAGCTGTTTTTT. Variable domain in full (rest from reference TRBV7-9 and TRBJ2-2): DTGVSQNPRHKITKRGQNVTFRCDPISEHNRLYWYRQTLGQGPEFLTYFQNEAQLEKSRLLSDRFSAERPKGSFSTLEIQRTEQGDSAMYLCASNPRRGYTGELFFGEGSRLTVL.

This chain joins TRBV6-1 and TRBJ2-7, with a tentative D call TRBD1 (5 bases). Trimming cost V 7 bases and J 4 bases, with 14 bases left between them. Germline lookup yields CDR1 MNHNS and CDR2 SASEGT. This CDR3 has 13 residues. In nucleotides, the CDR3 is TGTGCCAGCAACCCGACAGCTTTTTACGAGCAGTACTTC. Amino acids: CASNPTAFYEQYF.

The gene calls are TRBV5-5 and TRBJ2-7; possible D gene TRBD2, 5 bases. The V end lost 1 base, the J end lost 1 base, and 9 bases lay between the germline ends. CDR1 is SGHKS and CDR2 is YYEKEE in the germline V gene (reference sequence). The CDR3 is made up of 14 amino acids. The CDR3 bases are TGTGCCAGCAGCTTGTCGGGGAGTTCCTACGAGCAGTACTTC. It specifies CASSLSGSSYEQYF.

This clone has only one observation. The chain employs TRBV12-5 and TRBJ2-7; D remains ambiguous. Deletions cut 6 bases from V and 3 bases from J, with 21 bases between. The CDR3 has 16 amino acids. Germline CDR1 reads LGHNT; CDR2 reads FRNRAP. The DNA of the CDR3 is TGTGCTAGTGGAGACGACCGCGGAGTCGGAATCTACGAGCAGTACTTC. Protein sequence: CASGDDRGVGIYEQYF.

In DNA, the CDR3 is TGTGCCAGCAGCTTATGGGGGGGAGCCGGGCATGGCTACACCTTC. It specifies CASSLWGGAGHGYTF. The genes are TRBV7-9 and TRBJ1-2, with a tentative D call TRBD1 (5 bases). CDR3 length: 15 residues. In germline, CDR1 is SEHNR, CDR2 FQNEAQ (reference sequence). V was trimmed by 2 bases and J by 6 bases, leaving 16 bases between them.

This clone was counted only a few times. Here the CDR3 reads CASTWGRHEKLFF. CDR3 DNA: TGTGCCAGTACGTGGGGGCGCCATGAAAAACTGTTTTTT. The chain links TRBV6-5 to TRBJ1-4; D is perhaps TRBD1 (6 bases). The CDR3 has 13 residues. Trimming removed 9 bases at V and 6 bases at J, with 14 bases between. Germline V gene lookup returns CDR1 MNHEY and CDR2 SVGAGI.